This T cell receptor (beta chain) was identified during a study of shared clonotypes between healthy human individuals. Germline loops: CDR1 MDHEN, CDR2 SYDVKM. V was pared by 7 bases and J by 6 bases, with 19 bases between. The CDR3 loop spans 14 amino acids. Measured with immunoSEQ multiplex PCR; TCRdb has only the in-frame clones, and not every one. The sample lists about 1.5 million clones; 95% to 99% were seen once. This rearrangement joins TRBV28 to TRBJ2-7; no clear D gene. The receptor was derived from a man younger than 40 in good health. Sequencing was done on a sample of naive CD4+ T cells sorted from blood. The subset denotes: CD45RA+ positively selected. The CDR3: CASTPAARWGEQYF. Here the CDR3 DNA reads TGTGCCAGCACCCCCGCGGCCCGTTGGGGCGAGCAGTACTTC. The entire variable domain, with the rest obtained from reference TRBV28 and TRBJ2-7, is as follows: DVKVTQSSRYLVKRTGEKVFLECVQDMDHENMFWYRQDPGLGLRLIYFSYDVKMKEKGDIPEGYSVSREKKERFSLILESASTNQTSMYLCASTPAARWGEQYFGPGTRLTVT.